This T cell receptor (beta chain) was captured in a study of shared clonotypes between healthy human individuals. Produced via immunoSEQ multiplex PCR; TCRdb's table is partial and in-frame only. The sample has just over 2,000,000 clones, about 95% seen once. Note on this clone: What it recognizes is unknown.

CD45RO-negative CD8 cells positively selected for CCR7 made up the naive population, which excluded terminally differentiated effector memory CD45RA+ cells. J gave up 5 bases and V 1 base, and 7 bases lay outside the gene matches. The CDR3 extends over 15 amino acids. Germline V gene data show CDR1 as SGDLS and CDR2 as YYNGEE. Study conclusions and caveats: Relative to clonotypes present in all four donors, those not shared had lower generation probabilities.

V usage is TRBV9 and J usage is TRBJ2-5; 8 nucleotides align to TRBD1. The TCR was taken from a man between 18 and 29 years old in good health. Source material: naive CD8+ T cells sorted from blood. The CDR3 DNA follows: TGTGCCAGCAGCGTATCGGCAGGGGGCGTGGAGACCCAGTACTTC. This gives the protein CASSVSAGGVETQYF.